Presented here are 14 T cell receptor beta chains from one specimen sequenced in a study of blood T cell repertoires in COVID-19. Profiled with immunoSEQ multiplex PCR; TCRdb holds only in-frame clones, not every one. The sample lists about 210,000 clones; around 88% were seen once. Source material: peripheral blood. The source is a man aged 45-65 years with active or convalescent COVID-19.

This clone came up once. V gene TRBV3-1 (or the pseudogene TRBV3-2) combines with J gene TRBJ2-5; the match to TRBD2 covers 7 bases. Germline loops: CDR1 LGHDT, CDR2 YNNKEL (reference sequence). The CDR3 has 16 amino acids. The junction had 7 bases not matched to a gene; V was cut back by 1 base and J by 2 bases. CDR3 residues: CASSQVHSGIQETQYF. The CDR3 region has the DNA TGTGCCAGCAGCCAAGTTCACAGCGGGATACAAGAGACCCAGTACTTC.

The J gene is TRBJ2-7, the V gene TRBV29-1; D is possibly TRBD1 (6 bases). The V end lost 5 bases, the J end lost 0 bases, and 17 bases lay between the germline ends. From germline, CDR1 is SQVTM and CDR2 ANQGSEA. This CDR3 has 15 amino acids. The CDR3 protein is CSVTISDRSSYEQYF. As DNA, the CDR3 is TGCAGCGTTACTATAAGCGACAGGAGCTCCTACGAGCAGTACTTC.

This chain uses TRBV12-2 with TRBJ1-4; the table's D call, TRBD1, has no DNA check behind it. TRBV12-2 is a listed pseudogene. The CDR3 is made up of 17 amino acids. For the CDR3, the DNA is TGTGCAAGTCGCTTAGAGAGGGGACAGGTCTTTAATGAAAAACTGTTTTTT. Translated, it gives CASRLERGQVFNEKLFF.

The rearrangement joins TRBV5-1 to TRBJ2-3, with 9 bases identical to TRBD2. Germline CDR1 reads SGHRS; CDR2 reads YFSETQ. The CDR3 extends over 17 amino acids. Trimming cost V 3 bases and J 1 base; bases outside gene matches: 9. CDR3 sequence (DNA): TGCGCCAGCAGCTGGGGACTAGCAAGCCCGGGCACAGATACGCAGTATTTT. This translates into CASSWGLASPGTDTQYF.

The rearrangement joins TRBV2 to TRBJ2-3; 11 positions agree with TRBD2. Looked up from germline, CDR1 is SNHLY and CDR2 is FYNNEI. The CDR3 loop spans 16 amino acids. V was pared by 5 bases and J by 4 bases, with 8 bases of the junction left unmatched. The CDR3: CASSPGLAGHSDTQYF. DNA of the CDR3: TGTGCCAGCAGTCCAGGACTAGCGGGCCATTCAGATACGCAGTATTTT.

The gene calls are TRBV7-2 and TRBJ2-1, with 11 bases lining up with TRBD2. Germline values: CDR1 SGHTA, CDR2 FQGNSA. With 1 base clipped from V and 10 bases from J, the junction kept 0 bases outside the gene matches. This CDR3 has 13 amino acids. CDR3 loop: CASSLGTSGEQFF. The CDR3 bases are TGTGCCAGCAGCTTAGGGACTAGCGGGGAGCAGTTCTTC.

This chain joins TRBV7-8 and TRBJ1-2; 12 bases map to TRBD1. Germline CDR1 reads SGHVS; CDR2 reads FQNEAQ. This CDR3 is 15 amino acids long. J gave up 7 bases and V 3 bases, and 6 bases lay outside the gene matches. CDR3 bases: TGTGCCAGCAGCTTTCCGGGACAGGGGGCAAGTGGCTACACCTTC. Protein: CASSFPGQGASGYTF.

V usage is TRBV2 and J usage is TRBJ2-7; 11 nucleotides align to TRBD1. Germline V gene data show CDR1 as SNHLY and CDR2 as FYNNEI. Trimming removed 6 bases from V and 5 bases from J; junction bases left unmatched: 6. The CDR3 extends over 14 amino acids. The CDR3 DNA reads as TGTGCCAGCAGCCAGGGACAGGGGGTTGACGAGCAGTACTTC. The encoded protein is CASSQGQGVDEQYF. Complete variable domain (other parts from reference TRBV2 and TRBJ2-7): EPEVTQTPSHQVTQMGQEVILRCVPISNHLYFYWYRQILGQKVEFLVSFYNNEISEKSEIFDDQFSVERPDGSNFTLKIRSTKLEDSAMYFCASSQGQGVDEQYFGPGTRLTVT.

CDR3 nucleotides: TGTGCCAGCAGCTTACGGACAGGGGGCTTAAACACCATATATTTT. It encodes CASSLRTGGLNTIYF. The rearrangement links TRBV3-1 (or the pseudogene TRBV3-2) to TRBJ1-3, with TRBD1 identical over 11 bases. The CDR3 runs to 15 residues. The junction had 6 bases not matched to a gene; V was cut back by 5 bases and J by 6 bases. The germline V gene has CDR1 LGHDT and CDR2 YNNKEL (reference sequence).

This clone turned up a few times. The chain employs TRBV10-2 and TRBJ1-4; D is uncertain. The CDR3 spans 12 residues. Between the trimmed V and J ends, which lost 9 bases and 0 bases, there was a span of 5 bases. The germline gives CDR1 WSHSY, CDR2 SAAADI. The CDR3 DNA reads TGCGCCAGACGGGCAACTAATGAAAAACTGTTTTTT. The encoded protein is CARRATNEKLFF.

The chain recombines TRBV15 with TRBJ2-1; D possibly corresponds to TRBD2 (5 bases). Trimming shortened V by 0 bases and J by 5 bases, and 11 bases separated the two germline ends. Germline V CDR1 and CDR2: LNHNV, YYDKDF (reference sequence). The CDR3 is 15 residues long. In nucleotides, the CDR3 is TGTGCCACCAGCAGAGATCTTCAGACTAACAATGAGCAGTTCTTC. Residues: CATSRDLQTNNEQFF. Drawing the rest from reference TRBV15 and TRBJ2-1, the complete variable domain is DAMVIQNPRYQVTQFGKPVTLSCSQTLNHNVMYWYQQKSSQAPKLLFHYYDKDFNNEADTPDNFQSRRPNTSFCFLDIRSPGLGDTAMYLCATSRDLQTNNEQFFGPGTRLTVL.

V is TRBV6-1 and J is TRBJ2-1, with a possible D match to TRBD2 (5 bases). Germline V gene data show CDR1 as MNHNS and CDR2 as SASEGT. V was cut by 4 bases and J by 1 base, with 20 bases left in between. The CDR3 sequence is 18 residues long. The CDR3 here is CASSALAGVLLSYNEQFF. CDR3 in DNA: TGTGCCAGCAGTGCTCTAGCAGGAGTTCTATTATCCTACAATGAGCAGTTCTTC.

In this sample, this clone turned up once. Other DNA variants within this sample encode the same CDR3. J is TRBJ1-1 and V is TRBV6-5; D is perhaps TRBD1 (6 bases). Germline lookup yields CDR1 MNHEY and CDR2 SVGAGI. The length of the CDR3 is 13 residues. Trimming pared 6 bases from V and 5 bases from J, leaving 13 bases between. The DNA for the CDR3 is TGTGCCAGCAGGTTGGGGGGGCGGACTGAAGCTTTCTTT. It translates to CASRLGGRTEAFF.

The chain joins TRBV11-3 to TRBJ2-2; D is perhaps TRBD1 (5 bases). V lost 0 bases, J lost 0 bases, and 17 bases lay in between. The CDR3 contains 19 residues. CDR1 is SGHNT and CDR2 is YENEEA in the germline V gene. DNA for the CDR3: TGTGCCAGCAGCTTAGATAGGGGCAGCCCTTTGACGAACACCGGGGAGCTGTTTTTT. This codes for CASSLDRGSPLTNTGELFF.